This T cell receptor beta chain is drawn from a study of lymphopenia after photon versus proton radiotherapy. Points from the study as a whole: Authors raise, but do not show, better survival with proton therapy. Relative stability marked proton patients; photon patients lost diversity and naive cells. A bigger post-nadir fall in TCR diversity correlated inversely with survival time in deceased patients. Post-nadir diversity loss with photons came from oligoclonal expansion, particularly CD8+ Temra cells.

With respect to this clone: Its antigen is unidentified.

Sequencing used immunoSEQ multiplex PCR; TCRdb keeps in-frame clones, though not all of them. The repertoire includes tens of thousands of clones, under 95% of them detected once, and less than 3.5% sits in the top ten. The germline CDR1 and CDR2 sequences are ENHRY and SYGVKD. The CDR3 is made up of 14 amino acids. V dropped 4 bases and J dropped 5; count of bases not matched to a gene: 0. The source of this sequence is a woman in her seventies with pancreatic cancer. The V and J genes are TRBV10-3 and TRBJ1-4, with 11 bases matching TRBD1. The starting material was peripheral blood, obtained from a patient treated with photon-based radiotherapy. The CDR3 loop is CAISGDRGNEKLFF. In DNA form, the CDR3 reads TGTGCCATCAGTGGGGACAGGGGGAATGAAAAACTGTTTTTT.